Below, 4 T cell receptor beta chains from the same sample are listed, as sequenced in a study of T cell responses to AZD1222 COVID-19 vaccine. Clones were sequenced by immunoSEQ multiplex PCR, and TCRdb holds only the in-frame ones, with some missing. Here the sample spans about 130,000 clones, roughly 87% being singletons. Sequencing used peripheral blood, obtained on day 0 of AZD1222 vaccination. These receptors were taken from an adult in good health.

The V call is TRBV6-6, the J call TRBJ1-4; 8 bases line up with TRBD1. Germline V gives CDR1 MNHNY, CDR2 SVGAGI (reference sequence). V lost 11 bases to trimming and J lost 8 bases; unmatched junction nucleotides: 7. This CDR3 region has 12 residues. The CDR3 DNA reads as TGTGCCTCTGGACAGGGCCGGGAAAAACTGTTTTTT. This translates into CASGQGREKLFF.

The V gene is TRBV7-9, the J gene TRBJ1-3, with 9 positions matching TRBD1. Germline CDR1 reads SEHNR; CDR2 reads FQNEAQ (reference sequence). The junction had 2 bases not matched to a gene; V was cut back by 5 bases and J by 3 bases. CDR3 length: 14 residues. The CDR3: CASSRQGGGNTIYF. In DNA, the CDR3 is TGTGCCAGCAGCCGACAGGGGGGTGGAAACACCATATATTTT.

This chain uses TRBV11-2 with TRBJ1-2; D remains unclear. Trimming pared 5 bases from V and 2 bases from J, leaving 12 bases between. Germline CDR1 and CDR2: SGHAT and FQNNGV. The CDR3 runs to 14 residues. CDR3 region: CASSPLTVNYGYTF. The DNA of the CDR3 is TGTGCCAGCAGCCCGCTAACAGTCAACTATGGCTACACCTTC.

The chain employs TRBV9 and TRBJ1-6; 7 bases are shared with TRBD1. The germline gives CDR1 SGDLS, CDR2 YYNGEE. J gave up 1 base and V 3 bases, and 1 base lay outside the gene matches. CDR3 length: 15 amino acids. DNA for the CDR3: TGTGCCAGCAGCGCACAGGGGTCCTATAATTCACCCCTCCACTTT. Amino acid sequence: CASSAQGSYNSPLHF.